The rows below give T cell receptor beta chains drawn from one sample of a study of blood T cell repertoires in COVID-19. Clones were sequenced by immunoSEQ multiplex PCR, and TCRdb holds only the in-frame ones, with some missing. This sample has 150,000 or so clones, with roughly 89% found just once. The sample consisted of peripheral blood. The receptors stem from a man aged 50-59 years with acute or convalescent COVID-19. Both conserved end residues are part of each CDR3. The D gene is left open where the match is weak. Expanded clones are given a class, and other clones once, few, many or no size at all.

cdr3_aa	cdr3_nt	v_call	clone_size	d_call	j_call	cdr3_length
CASSKRQGNSPLHF	TGTGCCAGCAGTAAGCGACAGGGTAATTCACCCCTCCACTTT	TRBV6-5	NA	TRBD1	TRBJ1-6	14
CASSIAGTGYEQYF	TGTGCCAGTAGTATAGCCGGGACAGGCTACGAGCAGTACTTC	TRBV19	few	TRBD1	TRBJ2-7	14
CASSYSGRDNSPLHF	TGTGCCAGCAGTTACTCGGGCAGGGATAATTCACCCCTCCACTTT	TRBV6-5	NA	NA	TRBJ1-6	15
CASSMTANYGYTF	TGTGCCAGCAGCATGACAGCTAACTATGGCTACACCTTC	TRBV28	NA	NA	TRBJ1-2	13
CASLRTLNTGELFF	TGTGCCAGCCTCCGGACACTCAACACCGGGGAGCTGTTTTTT	TRBV28	NA	NA	TRBJ2-2	14
CASSLTGKEGKLFF	TGTGCCAGCAGCTTGACAGGGAAAGAGGGAAAACTGTTTTTT	TRBV2	NA	TRBD1	TRBJ1-4	14
CASSGTSGGTIQETQYF	TGTGCCAGCAGTGGGACTAGCGGGGGCACTATTCAAGAGACCCAGTACTTC	TRBV6-2/TRBV6-3	NA	TRBD2	TRBJ2-5	17
CASSRRDTYEQYF	TGTGCCAGCTCACGAAGGGACACCTACGAGCAGTACTTC	TRBV18	NA	NA	TRBJ2-7	13
CASSPRPGGYEQYF	TGTGCCAGTAGTCCTCGGCCAGGTGGTTACGAGCAGTACTTC	TRBV19	NA	NA	TRBJ2-7	14
CASSFGQGITEAFF	TGTGCCAGCAGCTTTGGACAGGGAATCACTGAAGCTTTCTTT	TRBV7-2	NA	TRBD1	TRBJ1-1	14
CASSQARGPRYNEQFF	TGCGCCAGCAGCCAGGCCAGAGGGCCCCGGTACAATGAGCAGTTCTTC	TRBV4-1	NA	NA	TRBJ2-1	16
CASSAGLAQNEQFF	TGCGCCAGCAGCGCAGGACTAGCCCAGAATGAGCAGTTCTTC	TRBV5-1	NA	TRBD2	TRBJ2-1	14
CASSTGQGWEKLFF	TGCGCCAGCAGCACGGGACAGGGGTGGGAAAAACTGTTTTTT	TRBV5-1	NA	TRBD1	TRBJ1-4	14
CASSLSNLAGGSSYEQYF	TGTGCCAGCAGTTTATCGAACCTAGCGGGAGGGAGTTCCTACGAGCAGTACTTC	TRBV27	NA	TRBD2	TRBJ2-7	18
CASSSPGHRTGELFF	TGTGCCAGTAGTAGCCCGGGACACCGCACCGGGGAGCTGTTTTTT	TRBV19	NA	NA	TRBJ2-2	15
CASSVRQGFAGQYF	TGTGCCAGCAGCGTACGACAGGGGTTCGCGGGGCAGTACTTC	TRBV7-9	few	TRBD1	TRBJ2-7	14
CASSRGSSGGNEQFF	TGTGCCAGCAGCCGCGGGAGCTCAGGAGGCAATGAGCAGTTCTTC	TRBV6-4	NA	TRBD2	TRBJ2-1	15
CASRDGSSGANVLTF	TGTGCCAGTAGGGACGGGAGCTCTGGGGCCAACGTCCTGACTTTC	TRBV19	NA	NA	TRBJ2-6	15
CATSDEGGAGGEQFF	TGTGCCACCAGTGATGAGGGGGGAGCGGGAGGCGAGCAGTTCTTC	TRBV24-1	NA	TRBD2	TRBJ2-1	15
CASSPPQGAWYGYTF	TGTGCCAGCTCACCACCGCAGGGGGCTTGGTATGGCTACACCTTC	TRBV18	NA	TRBD1	TRBJ1-2	15
CASSFREWADTQYF	TGTGCCAGCAGCTTCCGGGAGTGGGCAGATACGCAGTATTTT	TRBV5-6	NA	NA	TRBJ2-3	14
CASSEGSSGRNEQFF	TGTGCCAGCAGTGAAGGGTCTAGCGGGAGAAATGAGCAGTTCTTC	TRBV6-1	NA	TRBD2	TRBJ2-1	15
CASRPDSTTEAFF	TGTGCCAGCAGGCCAGACAGTACCACTGAAGCTTTCTTT	TRBV6-5	NA	NA	TRBJ1-1	13
CAWRQQGSYEQYF	TGTGCCTGGAGACAACAGGGCTCCTACGAGCAGTACTTC	TRBV30	once	NA	TRBJ2-7	13
CASSLPSGTYTDTQYF	TGCGCCAGCAGCTTGCCTAGCGGAACCTACACAGATACGCAGTATTTT	TRBV5-1	once	TRBD2	TRBJ2-3	16
CASSPGRGDNQPQHF	TGTGCCAGCAGCCCTGGTAGGGGCGACAATCAGCCCCAGCATTTT	TRBV7-2	NA	NA	TRBJ1-5	15
CASSQRQEPNTEAFF	TGTGCCAGCAGCCAAAGACAGGAGCCCAACACTGAAGCTTTCTTT	TRBV7-3	few	NA	TRBJ1-1	15
CASRLGTSSYNEQFF	TGTGCCAGCAGGCTAGGGACATCCTCCTACAATGAGCAGTTCTTC	TRBV5-5	NA	NA	TRBJ2-1	15
CASRHDGSAGKTQYF	TGTGCCAGCAGGCATGATGGTAGCGCTGGAAAGACCCAGTACTTC	TRBV5-6	NA	NA	TRBJ2-5	15
CASSLTWNSGNTIYF	TGTGCCAGCAGCTTGACTTGGAACTCTGGAAACACCATATATTTT	TRBV6-5	NA	NA	TRBJ1-3	15
CASSLPGTRYSNQPQHF	TGTGCCAGCAGTTTACCGGGGACTAGATATAGCAATCAGCCCCAGCATTTT	TRBV28	NA	NA	TRBJ1-5	17
CASRVLGSVPETQYF	TGTGCCAGCAGAGTACTAGGATCGGTCCCCGAGACCCAGTACTTC	TRBV2	NA	NA	TRBJ2-5	15
CASSLGQGLVNINTEAFF	TGCGCCAGCAGCCTCGGACAGGGGTTGGTGAATATTAACACTGAAGCTTTCTTT	TRBV5-1	NA	TRBD1	TRBJ1-1	18
CASSRDRGRAEKLFF	TGCGCCAGCAGCCGGGACAGGGGGCGTGCTGAAAAACTGTTTTTT	TRBV5-1	NA	TRBD1	TRBJ1-4	15
CASSLSAIGGNYGYTF	TGCGCCAGCAGCTTGAGCGCGATAGGGGGAAACTATGGCTACACCTTC	TRBV5-1	NA	NA	TRBJ1-2	16
CASTRGGTANEKLFF	TGTGCCAGCACCCGGGGGGGGACTGCTAATGAAAAACTGTTTTTT	TRBV27	NA	NA	TRBJ1-4	15
CASSQSPPGTVNQPQHF	TGCGCCAGCAGCCAATCCCCCCCAGGGACAGTCAATCAGCCCCAGCATTTT	TRBV4-3	NA	TRBD1	TRBJ1-5	17
CASSTPSGSTDTQYF	TGTGCCAGCAGCACCCCTAGCGGTAGCACAGATACGCAGTATTTT	TRBV11-2	few	TRBD2	TRBJ2-3	15
CATSRPTGGDSGYTF	TGTGCCACCAGCAGACCCACAGGGGGGGATAGTGGCTACACCTTC	TRBV15	NA	TRBD1	TRBJ1-2	15
CASSIDLDRNEKLFF	TGTGCCAGTAGTATAGATCTGGACAGGAATGAAAAACTGTTTTTT	TRBV19	NA	TRBD1	TRBJ1-4	15